The 30 T cell receptor beta chains below come from one sample, sequenced in a study of cytomegalovirus exposure and HLA in healthy donors (dated by TCRdb to about 2017). Libraries came from the immunoSEQ multiplex PCR assay. A mixture of 60 forward primers for TCR Vbeta segments and 13 reverse primers for TCR Jbeta segments was used in the multiplex PCR. TCRdb took this table from immuneACCESS and kept in-frame rearrangements with V and J called. Such tables lack part of the clones; where checked against another copy, unresolved V genes explain under half of the gap, and the rest is unexplained. In this sample the table shows roughly 160,000 clones, about 75% of which occur a single time. Of the sample, around 15% falls within the top ten clones. Input material: PBMCs. The receptors shown here come from a man aged 50-59 years in good health and CMV-seropositive.

The chain has TRBV6-1 and TRBJ2-3; TRBD2 aligns across 9 bases. Trimming removed 4 bases from V and 2 bases from J; junction bases left unmatched: 7. Germline CDR1 and CDR2: MNHNS and SASEGT. The CDR3 totals 16 residues. The CDR3 is CASSVRAGGYTDTQYF. In DNA form, the CDR3 reads TGTGCCAGCAGTGTTCGGGCGGGGGGGTACACAGATACGCAGTATTTT.

The chain recombines TRBV9 with TRBJ1-2; 9 positions agree with TRBD1. Germline V gene data show CDR1 as SGDLS and CDR2 as YYNGEE. V lost 5 bases, J lost 6 bases, and 5 bases stayed unmatched. The CDR3 is 13 amino acids. The DNA for the CDR3 is TGTGCCAGCAGGGAAAGGGACAGGGATGGCTACACCTTC. This translates into CASRERDRDGYTF.

This sequence joins TRBV6-5 and TRBJ1-2, with 7 bases fitting TRBD1. The CDR3 totals 14 residues. Germline trimming cut 6 bases from V and 0 bases from J; bases unmatched to any gene: 4. Germline-derived CDR1 and CDR2 are MNHEY and SVGAGI. The CDR3 DNA reads TGTGCCAGCAGAACCGGGACAGCTAACTATGGCTACACCTTC. It codes for CASRTGTANYGYTF.

This clone was detected a few times. This chain links TRBV6-5 with TRBJ2-1, with D tentatively TRBD1 (6 bases). The length of the CDR3 is 15 residues. V was trimmed by 2 bases and J by 3 bases, leaving 11 bases between them. Germline V CDR1 and CDR2: MNHEY, SVGAGI. CDR3 sequence: CASSYPGTSYNEQFF. In DNA, the CDR3 is TGTGCCAGCAGTTACCCCGGGACAAGCTACAATGAGCAGTTCTTC.

The CDR3 loop is CASSLPGTSYEQCV. The CDR3 nucleotides read TGTGCCAGCAGCTTACCCGGGACATCGTACGAGCAGTGCGTC. The chain is built from TRBV5-6 and TRBJ2-7, with a possible D match to TRBD1 (6 bases). The CDR3 length is 14 residues. Germline CDR1 SGHDT, CDR2 YYEEEE.

The chain recombines TRBV18 with TRBJ2-1, with TRBD1 matching 8 bases. The trim removed 4 bases at V and 3 bases at J, leaving 5 bases unmatched. From germline, CDR1 is KGHSH and CDR2 LQKENI. CDR3 size: 15 residues. The DNA for the CDR3 is TGTGCCAGCTCACGTGCAGGGGGCCTCTACAATGAGCAGTTCTTC. Translated: CASSRAGGLYNEQFF.

This clone is a singleton in its sample. The V gene is TRBV5-6, the J gene TRBJ2-2; D may be TRBD1 (6 bases). This CDR3 is built from 14 residues. V was shortened by 0 bases and J by 6 bases, with 9 bases between the two germline ends. From germline, CDR1 is SGHDT and CDR2 YYEEEE. CDR3 residues: CASSLGSGAGELFF. As DNA, the CDR3 is TGTGCCAGCAGCTTGGGTTCAGGGGCCGGGGAGCTGTTTTTT.

V gene TRBV2 combines with J gene TRBJ2-1; TRBD1 matches 7 bases. Trimming removed 6 bases from V and 12 bases from J; junction bases left unmatched: 5. From germline, CDR1 is SNHLY and CDR2 FYNNEI. The length of the CDR3 is 11 residues. The CDR3 DNA reads as TGTGCCAGCAGATACGGACAGGTGCAGTTCTTC. Translated, it gives CASRYGQVQFF.

The J gene is TRBJ2-1, the V gene TRBV6-1; TRBD1 aligns across 7 bases. Germline trimming cut 3 bases from V and 7 bases from J; bases unmatched to any gene: 3. Germline lookup yields CDR1 MNHNS and CDR2 SASEGT. This CDR3 has 13 amino acids. CDR3 sequence: CASSDRDRNEQFF. As DNA, the CDR3 is TGTGCCAGCAGTGACCGGGACAGAAATGAGCAGTTCTTC.

The CDR3 DNA is TGTGCCAGCAGCCAGGGGACGGGCCGTGAAGCTTTCTTT. Residues: CASSQGTGREAFF. The V gene is TRBV5-6, the J gene TRBJ1-1, with D possibly TRBD1 on 6 matching bases. The CDR3 runs 13 residues. V was trimmed by 4 bases and J by 7 bases, leaving 14 bases between them. Germline CDR1 reads SGHDT; CDR2 reads YYEEEE.

This chain connects TRBV5-1 to TRBJ1-2, with TRBD1 as a possible D gene (6 bases). Germline lookup yields CDR1 SGHRS and CDR2 YFSETQ. V was cut by 6 bases and J by 4 bases, with 13 bases left in between. The CDR3 extends over 13 amino acids. CDR3 coding DNA: TGCGCCAGCACAGACGGACAGTTCTATGGCTACACCTTC. As protein: CASTDGQFYGYTF. Full variable domain (missing parts from reference TRBV5-1 and TRBJ1-2): KAGVTQTPRYLIKTRGQQVTLSCSPISGHRSVSWYQQTPGQGLQFLFEYFSETQRNKGNFPGRFSGRQFSNSRSEMNVSTLELGDSALYLCASTDGQFYGYTFGSGTRLTVV.

This clone was seen only a few times. The gene calls are TRBV7-2 and TRBJ1-5; possibly TRBD1 for D (6 bases). CDR1 is SGHTA, CDR2 FQGNSA, per germline. V lost 5 bases and J 7 bases, leaving 15 bases between the germline ends. The CDR3 length is 14 residues. For the CDR3, the DNA is TGTGCCAGCAGCGCGGACAGCCTTAGGCAGCCCCAGCATTTT. Amino acids: CASSADSLRQPQHF. The variable domain in full, with the rest retrieved from reference TRBV7-2 and TRBJ1-5, is GAGVSQSPSNKVTEKGKDVELRCDPISGHTALYWYRQSLGQGLEFLIYFQGNSAPDKSGLPSDRFSAERTGGSVSTLTIQRTQQEDSAVYLCASSADSLRQPQHFGDGTRLSIL.

The chain joins TRBV7-2 to TRBJ2-1; 13 bases map to TRBD2. The germline gives CDR1 SGHTA, CDR2 FQGNSA. The junction had 0 bases not matched to a gene; V was cut back by 0 bases and J by 4 bases. The CDR3 totals 16 residues. The CDR3 region has the DNA TGTGCCAGCAGCTTAGCGGGACTAGCGGGGTACAATGAGCAGTTCTTC. It encodes CASSLAGLAGYNEQFF.

The V call is TRBV19, the J call TRBJ1-1; D is perhaps TRBD1 (5 bases). The CDR3 spans 13 residues. Germline-derived CDR1 and CDR2 are LNHDA and SQIVND (reference sequence). The V gene lost 10 bases and the J gene lost 2 bases, with 14 bases spanning the gap. This CDR3 is CATRGGRNTEAFF. In nucleotides, the CDR3 is TGTGCCACCCGGGGGGGGAGAAACACTGAAGCTTTCTTT.

V and J are TRBV7-9 and TRBJ2-1; TRBD2 matches at 7 bases. The junction had 10 bases not matched to a gene; V was cut back by 5 bases and J by 12 bases. The CDR3 loop spans 13 amino acids. Germline lookup yields CDR1 SEHNR and CDR2 FQNEAQ (reference sequence). In DNA, the CDR3 is TGTGCCAGCAGCGTCCGGGGGGTTCAAGGGCAGTTCTTC. Its protein product is CASSVRGVQGQFF.

Concerning this clone itself: In the same sample, other DNA sequences code for this CDR3. The rearrangement uses TRBV6-5 and TRBJ2-5; maybe TRBD1 (5 bases). This CDR3 region has 14 residues. V shed 3 bases and J shed 5 bases, with 13 bases lying between them. CDR1 and CDR2 from the germline V gene are MNHEY and SVGAGI. Here the CDR3 DNA reads TGTGCCAGCAGTTATCGGCAGGGAAAGGAGACCCAGTACTTC. Translating gives CASSYRQGKETQYF.

This clone was seen only a few times. V usage is TRBV6-5 and J usage is TRBJ2-2; tentative D call: TRBD2 (7 bases). Trimming removed 2 bases at V and 4 bases at J, with 14 bases between. In germline, CDR1 is MNHEY, CDR2 SVGAGI. This CDR3 spans 16 amino acids. The CDR3 region is CASSYLQGRGTGELFF. In nucleotides, the CDR3 is TGTGCCAGCAGTTACCTGCAGGGGAGGGGCACCGGGGAGCTGTTTTTT.

The chain carries TRBV6-6 and TRBJ2-7; TRBD1 might be the D (6 bases). The V end was cut by 8 bases, the J end by 4 bases, with 12 bases between. The CDR3 loop spans 12 amino acids. Germline lookup yields CDR1 MNHNY and CDR2 SVGAGI (reference sequence). The CDR3 region is CASLGAEYEQYF. The CDR3 DNA sequence: TGTGCCAGCTTGGGGGCCGAATACGAGCAGTACTTC.

This chain joins TRBV9 and TRBJ2-5, with a possible D match to TRBD2 (7 bases). The CDR3 is made up of 14 amino acids. CDR1 is SGDLS, CDR2 YYNGEE, per germline. V lost 2 bases to trimming and J lost 5 bases, with 13 bases between them. The CDR3 is CASSVRGGRETQYF. DNA for the CDR3: TGTGCCAGCAGCGTCCGCGGGGGCAGGGAGACCCAGTACTTC.

The V call is TRBV18, the J call TRBJ2-5; TRBD2 is a possible D gene (6 bases). CDR1 and CDR2 (germline): KGHSH, LQKENI. Trimming cost V 4 bases and J 2 bases, with 14 bases left between them. The CDR3 contains 15 residues. The CDR3 here is CASSLRDLVQETQYF. CDR3 sequence (DNA): TGTGCCAGCTCACTACGGGACTTAGTTCAAGAGACCCAGTACTTC.

V usage is TRBV4-3 and J usage is TRBJ2-2, with 7 bases fitting TRBD1. This CDR3 contains 15 residues. Germline values: CDR1 LGHNA, CDR2 YSLEER. The ends lost 0 bases at V and 6 bases at J; junction bases unmatched: 4. Written as DNA, the CDR3 is TGCGCCAGCAGCCAAGAGACAGGGTTGGCCGGGGAGCTGTTTTTT. It translates to CASSQETGLAGELFF.

The rearrangement links TRBV5-6 to TRBJ2-1, with a weak D call TRBD2 (6 bases). V was pared by 1 base and J by 10 bases, with 9 bases between. The CDR3 is made up of 12 amino acids. The germline V gene has CDR1 SGHDT and CDR2 YYEEEE. CDR3 bases: TGTGCCAGCAGCTTGACTCGGGGGGAGCAGTTCTTC. It is translated as CASSLTRGEQFF.

This sequence joins TRBV4-1 and TRBJ1-1; D is perhaps TRBD1 (5 bases). The germline gives CDR1 MGHRA, CDR2 YSYEKL. V lost 6 bases and J lost 1, with 12 bases in between. The CDR3 extends over 14 amino acids. The CDR3 bases are TGCGCCAGCAGGACAGAAGGTAGGAACACTGAAGCTTTCTTT. This translates into CASRTEGRNTEAFF.

The chain uses TRBV4-1 and TRBJ1-2; the D gene is possibly TRBD1 (6 bases). Germline V lookup: CDR1 MGHRA, CDR2 YSYEKL. Trimming stripped 2 bases from V and 8 bases from J, with 15 bases between. CDR3 length: 14 residues. CDR3 region: CASSQNREVGGYTF. The CDR3 bases are TGCGCCAGCAGCCAAAACAGGGAAGTCGGAGGCTACACCTTC.

The gene calls are TRBV9 and TRBJ2-2; D not certain. CDR3 length: 15 residues. V lost 2 bases and J lost 7, with 15 bases in between. Germline values: CDR1 SGDLS, CDR2 YYNGEE. In nucleotides, the CDR3 is TGTGCCAGCAGCGTCGACCGACGGTACAGCGGGGAGCTGTTTTTT. It encodes CASSVDRRYSGELFF.

The chain is built from TRBV10-3 and TRBJ1-5; TRBD1 agrees at 9 bases. The CDR3 totals 15 residues. The germline V gene has CDR1 ENHRY and CDR2 SYGVKD. V was pared by 4 bases and J by 0 bases, with 1 base of the junction left unmatched. DNA of the CDR3: TGTGCCATCAGTGGGACAGGGGTTAGCAATCAGCCCCAGCATTTT. It yields the protein CAISGTGVSNQPQHF.

This clone was observed a few times. The genes are TRBV28 and TRBJ1-1; no definite D call. The CDR3 contains 11 residues. V was shortened by 10 bases and J by 6 bases, with 12 bases between the two germline ends. Looked up from germline, CDR1 is MDHEN and CDR2 is SYDVKM. The CDR3 coding sequence is TGTGCCACCCGGGGATACCCTGAAGCTTTCTTT. Translating gives CATRGYPEAFF.

Only a few counts were recorded for this clone. V and J are TRBV10-3 and TRBJ1-2; TRBD1 matches at 9 bases. The V gene end was trimmed by 6 bases and the J gene end by 4 bases; junction bases not matched to a gene: 0. Per the germline V gene, CDR1 is ENHRY and CDR2 is SYGVKD. The CDR3 extends over 12 amino acids. The CDR3 nucleotides read TGTGCCATCAGGGACAGGGGCTATGGCTACACCTTC. It encodes CAIRDRGYGYTF.

This chain connects TRBV15 to TRBJ1-4, with 9 nucleotides matching TRBD1. Germline V gives CDR1 LNHNV, CDR2 YYDKDF (reference sequence). V was pared by 5 bases and J by 5 bases, with 15 bases of the junction left unmatched. This CDR3 spans 18 amino acids. CDR3: CATSGSSGTGFANEKLFF. CDR3 DNA sequence: TGTGCCACCAGCGGCTCTTCCGGGACAGGGTTTGCAAATGAAAAACTGTTTTTT.

This chain connects TRBV6-5 to TRBJ1-4; D ambiguous. Between the trimmed V and J ends, which lost 3 bases and 0 bases, there was a span of 8 bases. This CDR3 comprises 15 residues. Germline loops: CDR1 MNHEY, CDR2 SVGAGI. The CDR3 DNA reads TGTGCCAGCAGTTATCAGGAAGCAACTAATGAAAAACTGTTTTTT. Translated, it gives CASSYQEATNEKLFF.